The sequence of this T cell receptor (beta chain) was determined in a study of blood T cell repertoires in COVID-19. Background on the study: Acute and convalescent COVID-19 samples came from the United States, Italy and Spain.

The V and J ends lost 0 bases and 7 bases respectively, with 24 bases between them. This CDR3 is 18 amino acids long. From germline, CDR1 is MGHRA and CDR2 YSYEKL. Under the authors' procedure: The authors estimated nucleated cell counts from reference gene primer amplification. The assay was immunoSEQ multiplex PCR, and TCRdb's table has in-frame clones only and misses some. V and J calls and clone size are those listed in that table; D and trimming were worked out from the DNA. The sample has over 150,000 clones; 70% to 85% are singletons. The chain combines TRBV4-1 with TRBJ1-2, with D perhaps TRBD1 (6 bases). The receptor was derived from a human donor in a cohort sampled during active COVID-19. The sample was peripheral blood. The CDR3 DNA reads as TGCGCCAGCAGCCAAGATTTCCTCCTCGTCAGGGGTGAGGGTGGCTACACCTTC. Amino acids: CASSQDFLLVRGEGGYTF.